This is a list of T cell receptor beta chains from one sample in a study of blood T cell repertoires in COVID-19. Libraries were prepared by immunoSEQ multiplex PCR; TCRdb keeps only in-frame clonotypes and omits some of them. The data contain some 290,000 clones, roughly 86% of them singletons. Input material: peripheral blood. These receptors originate from a woman under 40 with COVID-19, enrolled during active disease. The CDR3 runs from the conserved cysteine through the conserved F or W. Size is omitted from some rows. Given values are once, few, many or a class for expanded clones.

j_call: TRBJ2-5
clone_size: once
v_call: TRBV12-3/TRBV12-4
cdr3_aa: CASSSRTEETQYF

j_call: TRBJ2-7
clone_size: NA
v_call: TRBV19
cdr3_aa: CATRGPDSYEQYF

j_call: TRBJ1-4
clone_size: NA
v_call: TRBV6-1
cdr3_aa: CASSEGGVREKLFF

j_call: TRBJ2-5
clone_size: once
v_call: TRBV5-1
cdr3_aa: CASSLGLRGGQETQYF

j_call: TRBJ1-3
clone_size: NA
v_call: TRBV7-9
cdr3_aa: CASSSIWDSDSGNTIYF

j_call: TRBJ2-7
clone_size: NA
v_call: TRBV28
cdr3_aa: CASGQTISYEQYF

j_call: TRBJ2-7
clone_size: NA
v_call: TRBV28
cdr3_aa: CASSLDFFGTGRNEQYF

j_call: TRBJ2-7
clone_size: NA
v_call: TRBV15
cdr3_aa: CATSSRQGVGEQYF

j_call: TRBJ2-1
clone_size: NA
v_call: TRBV2
cdr3_aa: CASSRRASGVGNEQFF

j_call: TRBJ1-5
clone_size: NA
v_call: TRBV29-1
cdr3_aa: CSVVEGQGDYQPQHF

j_call: TRBJ1-5
clone_size: NA
v_call: TRBV2
cdr3_aa: CASSEGSGVQPQHF

j_call: TRBJ2-7
clone_size: NA
v_call: TRBV5-1
cdr3_aa: CASSWSLAGDPYEQYF

j_call: TRBJ2-2
clone_size: NA
v_call: TRBV28
cdr3_aa: CASSARGSTGELFF

j_call: TRBJ1-6
clone_size: NA
v_call: TRBV4-2
cdr3_aa: CASSQESRGHSPLHF

j_call: TRBJ2-1
clone_size: NA
v_call: TRBV19
cdr3_aa: CASSYRDWLNEQFF

j_call: TRBJ1-1
clone_size: NA
v_call: TRBV19
cdr3_aa: CASSSGQGNTEAFF

j_call: TRBJ1-4
clone_size: NA
v_call: TRBV5-1
cdr3_aa: CASSLGQGAATNEKLFF

j_call: TRBJ1-5
clone_size: NA
v_call: TRBV5-6
cdr3_aa: CASSLNQGTVINQPQHF